This T cell receptor beta chain was retrieved from a study of blood T cells in healthy people across ages. Study findings and constraints: Not knowing donor CMV status may have confounded expanded clonotype changes.

This clonotype has just a few counts. Antigen: not known. Sample-barcoded 5' priming and a J-beta primer mix drove a second PCR of about 7 to 11 cycles. Carrying 12 random nucleotides, a template-switch adaptor labeled each individual cDNA molecule. Every sample gave at least 3 million paired-end reads containing CDR3. TCRdb reprocessed the 5' RACE reads via MiXCR and lists one record per CDR3 protein. The table records 700,000 to 850,000 distinct CDR3 sequences, about 34% of them present only once. Peripheral blood, about 10 milliliters per donor, was collected. The clonotype was recovered from a man aged 18 to 30 in good health. The sample consisted of blood.

Here the CDR3 DNA reads TGTGCCAGCACCGTTTCTGACGGCGGTAGAGGCGATGAGCAGTTCTTC. Translation gives CASTVSDGGRGDEQFF. V and J are TRBV4-2 and TRBJ2-1; D not certain. This CDR3 region has 16 residues. V was shortened by 7 bases and J by 8 bases, with 24 bases between the two germline ends. The V gene's germline CDR1 is LGHNA and CDR2 YNFKEQ.